The entry that follows covers one TCR beta chain sequence. Its antigen is still unknown. TCRdb called the 5' RACE reads again in MiXCR, with one record for every CDR3 protein. In the table there are around 180,000 distinct CDR3 sequences, 16% of which are singletons. V was cut by 6 bases and J by 4 bases, with 10 bases left in between. Per germline, CDR1 SQVTM and CDR2 ANQGSEA. The CDR3 sequence is 11 residues long. This entry comes from a study of T-cell memory formation after mild COVID-19. Study findings and constraints: Pre-infection memory showed some responding clones, and this suggested that cross-reactive memory joined. Mainly in CM and EM were contracting CD4+ clones; CD8+ were in EMRA.

The chain has TRBV29-1 and TRBJ2-7, with D maybe TRBD1 (7 bases). This receptor was identified in an adult woman who had mild COVID-19 (a few samples of this study predate the infection). Cell type and time point are not known. Source material: PBMCs or a T cell subset sorted from them (not recorded which). The CDR3 region has the DNA TGCAGCGTCAGGGGGGTGTACGAGCAGTACTTC. Translation: CSVRGVYEQYF.